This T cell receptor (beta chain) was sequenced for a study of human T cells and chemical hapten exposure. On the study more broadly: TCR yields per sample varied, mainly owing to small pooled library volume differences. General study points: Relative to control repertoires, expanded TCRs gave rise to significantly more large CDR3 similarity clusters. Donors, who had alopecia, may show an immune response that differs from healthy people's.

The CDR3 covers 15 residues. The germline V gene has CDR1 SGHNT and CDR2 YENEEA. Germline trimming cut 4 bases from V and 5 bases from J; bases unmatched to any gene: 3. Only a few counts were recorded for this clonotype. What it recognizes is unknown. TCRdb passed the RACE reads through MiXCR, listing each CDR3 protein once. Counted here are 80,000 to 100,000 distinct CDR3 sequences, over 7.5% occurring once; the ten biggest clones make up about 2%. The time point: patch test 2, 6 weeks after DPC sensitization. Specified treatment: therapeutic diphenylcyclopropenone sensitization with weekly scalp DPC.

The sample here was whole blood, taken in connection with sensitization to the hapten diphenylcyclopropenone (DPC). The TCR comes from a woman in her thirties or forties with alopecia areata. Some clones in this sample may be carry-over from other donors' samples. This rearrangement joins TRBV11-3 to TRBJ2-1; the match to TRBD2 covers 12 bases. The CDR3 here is CASSSGLAGHNEQFF. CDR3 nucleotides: TGTGCCAGCAGCTCCGGACTAGCGGGACACAATGAGCAGTTCTTC.